This record looks at one TCR beta chain sequence and its context. TCRdb keeps only in-frame clones here, not all; method: immunoSEQ multiplex PCR. The top ten clones hold around 3.6% of a sample with over 200,000 clones, about 87% of them seen once. Trimming removed 4 bases from V and 4 bases from J; junction bases left unmatched: 3. The CDR3 sequence is 13 residues long. The germline CDR1 and CDR2 sequences are LGHDT and YNNKEL (reference sequence). The data originate from a study of blood T cell repertoires in COVID-19. This TCR came from a woman aged 25 to 39 who had been exposed to COVID-19. This chain uses TRBV3-1 (or the pseudogene TRBV3-2) with TRBJ1-2; TRBD1 aligns across 7 bases. Sequenced input: PBMCs or T cells enriched from blood (not recorded which). CDR3: CASSRQGLYGYTF. The CDR3 nucleotides are TGTGCCAGCAGCCGACAGGGACTCTATGGCTACACCTTC.